One T cell receptor beta chain is described in this entry. Its antigen is as yet unknown. Trimming took off 9 bases at V and 7 bases at J, with 16 bases between the two ends. In germline, CDR1 is MNHEY, CDR2 SVGAGI. The CDR3 is 14 residues long. This entry is derived from a study of CD8+ T cells in alopecia areata. Alopecia areata patients gave lesional scalp punch biopsies and peripheral blood samples. PBMCs provided sorted CD4+ and CD8+ T cells. General study results and limits: Mice showed TCR sharing more clearly than patients did, possibly owing to HLA. Resident alphabeta T cells of normal skin are also sequenced in scalp samples.

After isolation, RNA underwent reverse transcription to generate cDNA as the sequencing template. Sequencing used immunoSEQ multiplex PCR; TCRdb keeps in-frame clones, though not all of them. Of 120,000 or so clones in the sample, about 46% were seen once. This sequence was found in a human donor with alopecia areata. Material for sequencing was NKG2D-low CD8+ T cells sorted from blood. The gene calls are TRBV6-5 and TRBJ1-6; TRBD1 is a possible D gene (5 bases). The CDR3 protein is CARGSGTENSPLHF. The CDR3 bases are TGTGCCAGGGGGTCCGGGACGGAGAATTCACCCCTCCACTTT.